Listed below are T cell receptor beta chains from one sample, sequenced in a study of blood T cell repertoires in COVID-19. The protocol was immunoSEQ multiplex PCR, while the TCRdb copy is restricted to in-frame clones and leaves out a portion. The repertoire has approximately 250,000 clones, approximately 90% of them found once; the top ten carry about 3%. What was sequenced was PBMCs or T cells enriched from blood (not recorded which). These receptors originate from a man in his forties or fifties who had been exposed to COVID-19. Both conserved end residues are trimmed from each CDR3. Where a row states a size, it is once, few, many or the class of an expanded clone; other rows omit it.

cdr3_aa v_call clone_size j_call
ASSIFPSVGEQF TRBV19 - TRBJ2-1
ASSEPYGGIMNTEAF TRBV6-1 - TRBJ1-1
ASSYSGLAGGGELF TRBV6-5 once TRBJ2-2
ATRGLKRGYPETQY TRBV15 - TRBJ2-5
ASSFSSTSTDTQY TRBV7-2 once TRBJ2-3
ASSLEGVGNQPQH TRBV5-5 once TRBJ1-5
ASSIEGRNEKLF TRBV19 - TRBJ1-4
ASRTLGRYTQPQH TRBV6-5 - TRBJ1-5
ASSSAGSGILDTQY TRBV5-1 - TRBJ2-3
ASSPGQGVTDTQY TRBV5-4 - TRBJ2-3
ASTKGDRNYEQY TRBV2 - TRBJ2-7
ASSQVDRGNSPLH TRBV4-1 - TRBJ1-6
ASSTSGLDSYNEQF TRBV5-4 - TRBJ2-1
ASSLQEDYGYT TRBV12-3/TRBV12-4 once TRBJ1-2
ASRSMDRVYDEQF TRBV19 - TRBJ2-1
ASNSNRYNTEAF TRBV7-9 few TRBJ1-1
SVRTSGRRWDTGELF TRBV29-1 - TRBJ2-2
ASSYPGSGELF TRBV27 - TRBJ2-2
AWSWRAYTEAF TRBV30 - TRBJ1-1
SASSNRDGEQY TRBV20-1 - TRBJ2-7
AWSGDYPRETQY TRBV30 - TRBJ2-5
ASSQSDTSGANVLT TRBV4-3 once TRBJ2-6
ASSSTLAGAETQY TRBV27 - TRBJ2-5
SVGRGKQGGGMNTEAF TRBV29-1 - TRBJ1-1
ASSIRTGWYDGYT TRBV21-1 few TRBJ1-2
ASSFGQGSGVGQPQH TRBV7-9 - TRBJ1-5
ASSLALGADTEAF TRBV27 - TRBJ1-1
ASSYWRAFTDTQY TRBV6-5 - TRBJ2-3
ASIAPPGEQF TRBV12-3/TRBV12-4 - TRBJ2-1
ASSVGYPGTTTGETQY TRBV9 - TRBJ2-5
ASGLGRDTPKY TRBV12-5 - TRBJ2-3
ASSVAGAGNTIY TRBV9 - TRBJ1-3
ASSLDRASQSY TRBV11-2 once TRBJ2-7
ASRRTDVYNSPLH TRBV6-5 - TRBJ1-6
ASSIRQENTGELF TRBV18 - TRBJ2-2
ASSRQGRNTGELF TRBV19 - TRBJ2-2
ASSSGTSGTGELF TRBV11-1 - TRBJ2-2
ASSVGLGGLYEQY TRBV9 - TRBJ2-7
SVGREYSGNTIY TRBV29-1 few TRBJ1-3
ASRATGEGTEAF TRBV6-5 - TRBJ1-1
ASARGGDTGELF TRBV12-5 - TRBJ2-2
ASSRTGNQPQH TRBV6-5 - TRBJ1-5
ASSPRQNTNYGYT TRBV9 - TRBJ1-2
ASDQGWSTFGSGANVLT TRBV28 - TRBJ2-6
ASSQEASGQPQH TRBV3-1/TRBV3-2 - TRBJ1-5
SVNSGKGYT TRBV29-1 - TRBJ1-2
ASSIDLNTAEAF TRBV19 once TRBJ1-1